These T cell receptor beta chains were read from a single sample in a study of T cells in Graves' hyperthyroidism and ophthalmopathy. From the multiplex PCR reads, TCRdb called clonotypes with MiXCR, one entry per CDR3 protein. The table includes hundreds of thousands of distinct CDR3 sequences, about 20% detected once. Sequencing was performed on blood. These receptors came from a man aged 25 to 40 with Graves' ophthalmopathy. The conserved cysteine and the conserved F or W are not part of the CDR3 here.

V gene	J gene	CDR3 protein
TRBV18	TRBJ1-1	ASSPSPFPNTEAF
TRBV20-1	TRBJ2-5	SAHEYQETQY
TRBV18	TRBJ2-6	ASSPRGQGSGANVLT
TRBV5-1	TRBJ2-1	ASGIPLAGEWNEQF
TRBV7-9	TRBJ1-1	ASSSTGTTNTEAF
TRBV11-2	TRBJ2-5	ASSITGWGQETQY
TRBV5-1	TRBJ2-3	ASSQTGGAGDTQY
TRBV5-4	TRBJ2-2	ASSLDPRGELF
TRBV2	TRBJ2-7	ASYLAGAPYEQY
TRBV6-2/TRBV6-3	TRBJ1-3	ASSYSTSDGGNTIY
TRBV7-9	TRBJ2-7	ASSDPGSSYEQY
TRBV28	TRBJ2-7	ASSFPLTGTGVYEQY
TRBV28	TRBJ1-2	ASRLSGQGAGGYT
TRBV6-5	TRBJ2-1	ASSNHWTSGINEQF
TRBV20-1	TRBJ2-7	SARQVPLTYEQY
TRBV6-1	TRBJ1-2	ASSGFQGEFYGYT
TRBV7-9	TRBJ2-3	ASSSAKSTDTQY
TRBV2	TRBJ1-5	ASSEGSMGPQH
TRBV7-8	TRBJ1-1	ASSTGAGITEAF